This is a list of T cell receptor beta chains from one sample in a study of T cell changes during pregnancy in multiple sclerosis. TCRdb keeps only in-frame clones here, not all; method: immunoSEQ multiplex PCR. The sample yields some 74,000 clones, 85% to 95% seen once. Here the sequenced sample was peripheral blood, taken before pregnancy. These receptors were obtained from a female donor with multiple sclerosis, enrolled in a pregnancy study. Each CDR3 is given with its conserved first and last residue. D genes are given only for firm matches.

cdr3_nt: TGTGCCAGCAGCCCAATAGGGGTGGAGAACACTGAAGCTTTCTTT
cdr3_aa: CASSPIGVENTEAFF
j_call: TRBJ1-1
d_call: .
v_call: TRBV7-9

cdr3_nt: TGTGCCAGCAGCGGGCGGCGGGCCTACGAGCAGTACTTC
cdr3_aa: CASSGRRAYEQYF
j_call: TRBJ2-7
d_call: .
v_call: TRBV7-2

cdr3_nt: TGCGCCAGCAGCGTGGGACAGGGGAATGAAAAACTGTTTTTT
cdr3_aa: CASSVGQGNEKLFF
j_call: TRBJ1-4
d_call: TRBD1
v_call: TRBV5-1

cdr3_nt: TGTGCCAGCAGCCTCGGGGGGCACAATGAGCAGTTCTTC
cdr3_aa: CASSLGGHNEQFF
j_call: TRBJ2-1
d_call: .
v_call: TRBV7-3

cdr3_nt: TGTGCCAGCAGCTTAGGGGTTAGCGGGAGCCGAGAGACCCAGTACTTC
cdr3_aa: CASSLGVSGSRETQYF
j_call: TRBJ2-5
d_call: TRBD2
v_call: TRBV7-2

cdr3_nt: TGTGCCAGCAGCCCAGGGACTAGCGGGAGCTCCTACAATGAGCAGTTCTTC
cdr3_aa: CASSPGTSGSSYNEQFF
j_call: TRBJ2-1
d_call: TRBD2
v_call: TRBV11-3

cdr3_nt: TGTGCCAGCAGCTTAAGCGGGGACAGAACCTACGAGCAGTACTTC
cdr3_aa: CASSLSGDRTYEQYF
j_call: TRBJ2-7
d_call: .
v_call: TRBV7-3

cdr3_nt: TGTGCCAGTAGACAAGCAGGGGAGACCCAGTACTTC
cdr3_aa: CASRQAGETQYF
j_call: TRBJ2-5
d_call: .
v_call: TRBV19

cdr3_nt: TGTGCCAGCAGCCCCCTTAGCGGGAGGGCCTTATTATCGTATGAGCAGTTCTTC
cdr3_aa: CASSPLSGRALLSYEQFF
j_call: TRBJ2-1
d_call: TRBD2
v_call: TRBV7-9

cdr3_nt: TGTGCCAGCAGCCACGGACTAGCGGTCCCCCGGCAGTACTTC
cdr3_aa: CASSHGLAVPRQYF
j_call: TRBJ2-7
d_call: TRBD2
v_call: TRBV11-1

cdr3_nt: TGTGCCAGCAGCCAACAGGGTTCGTCCTACGAGCAGTACTTC
cdr3_aa: CASSQQGSSYEQYF
j_call: TRBJ2-7
d_call: .
v_call: TRBV14

cdr3_nt: TGTGCCAGCAGTGACTCTGCTGAGGGACTCAGCACAGATACGCAGTATTTT
cdr3_aa: CASSDSAEGLSTDTQYF
j_call: TRBJ2-3
d_call: .
v_call: TRBV6-4

cdr3_nt: TGTGCCAGCAGCCCCTGGCAGTCCTACAATGAGCAGTTCTTC
cdr3_aa: CASSPWQSYNEQFF
j_call: TRBJ2-1
d_call: .
v_call: TRBV6-1